Listed here is a single TCR beta chain. Its antigen remains unidentified. Clones were sequenced by immunoSEQ multiplex PCR, and TCRdb holds only the in-frame ones, with some missing. There are 850,000 to 1,200,000 clones in the sample; about 75% occur only once, and about 1.4% lies in the top ten. This entry comes from a study of shared clonotypes between healthy human individuals. Germline CDR1 and CDR2: SGHRS and YFSETQ. Trimming removed 0 bases from V and 4 bases from J; junction bases left unmatched: 11. CDR3 length: 18 residues. Points from the study as a whole: Clonotype sharing among the donors was expected to vary with sequencing depth.

The receptor was derived from a man aged 18 to 30 in good health. The specimen sequenced was memory CD4+ T cells sorted from blood. Subset denoted: CD45RA-negative fraction. The rearrangement links TRBV5-1 to TRBJ2-1, with TRBD1 matching over 9 bases. The DNA for the CDR3 is TGCGCCAGCAGCTTGGCCCCCTTACAGGGGGCCCTTTACAATGAGCAGTTCTTC. It translates to CASSLAPLQGALYNEQFF.